This is a list of T cell receptor beta chains from one sample in a study of T cell changes during pregnancy in multiple sclerosis. Sequenced by immunoSEQ multiplex PCR; TCRdb stores in-frame clones only, minus some. Seen here are about 40,000 clones, about 94% observed once, and the top ten hold less than 2%. The specimen comprised peripheral blood, sampled in the third trimester of pregnancy. These receptors were obtained from a female donor with multiple sclerosis, enrolled in a pregnancy study. CDR3s include the opening cysteine and the closing phenylalanine or tryptophan. Each record gives: V gene, J gene, D gene, clone size, CDR3 protein, CDR3 DNA. The D gene is left open where the match is weak. Clone sizes are given selectively: once, few, many, or a class where the clone is expanded.

TRBV30	TRBJ2-2	-	-	CAWEGLGTGELFF	TGTGCCTGGGAGGGTTTAGGCACCGGGGAGCTGTTTTTT
TRBV6-5	TRBJ1-2	TRBD1	-	CASSYSGGFGYTF	TGTGCCAGCAGTTACTCAGGGGGCTTTGGCTACACCTTC
TRBV19	TRBJ2-1	-	-	CASSTRVLGGTYNEQFF	TGTGCCAGTAGTACCCGGGTCCTGGGCGGGACCTACAATGAGCAGTTCTTC
TRBV6-4	TRBJ2-7	-	-	CASTATREDSYEQYF	TGTGCCAGCACCGCGACCCGAGAGGATTCCTACGAGCAGTACTTC
TRBV5-4	TRBJ1-6	-	-	CASSLGDLNSPLHF	TGTGCCAGCAGCTTGGGGGACTTAAATTCACCCCTCCACTTT
TRBV7-2	TRBJ1-2	-	-	CASSSGHSYGYTF	TGTGCCAGCAGCTCGGGACATAGCTATGGCTACACCTTC
TRBV5-1	TRBJ2-3	TRBD2	-	CASSRLAGDRDTQYF	TGCGCCAGCAGCAGACTAGCGGGAGATCGAGATACGCAGTATTTT
TRBV28	TRBJ2-7	TRBD1	-	CASSFLGTDYEQYF	TGTGCCAGCAGTTTCCTTGGGACAGACTACGAGCAGTACTTC
TRBV7-9	TRBJ1-1	TRBD1	-	CASTISQGEAFF	TGTGCCAGCACCATATCACAGGGGGAAGCTTTCTTT
TRBV7-3	TRBJ2-1	TRBD1	-	CASSFTGTGAYNEQFF	TGTGCCAGCAGTTTCACCGGGACAGGTGCCTACAATGAGCAGTTCTTC
TRBV2	TRBJ2-3	TRBD2	-	CASNPGLAGGGGTDTQYF	TGTGCCAGTAACCCGGGACTAGCGGGGGGTGGTGGCACAGATACGCAGTATTTT
TRBV9	TRBJ1-2	-	once	CASSYRGNYGYTF	TGTGCCAGCAGCTATCGGGGGAACTATGGCTACACCTTC
TRBV9	TRBJ2-3	TRBD2	-	CASSGGGETDTQYF	TGTGCCAGCAGCGGGGGGGGAGAAACAGATACGCAGTATTTT
TRBV28	TRBJ1-2	-	-	CASSAIRGLIYGYTF	TGTGCCAGCAGTGCTATCAGGGGTCTGATCTATGGCTACACCTTC
TRBV19	TRBJ1-5	-	-	CASRPKRVLVNQPQHF	TGTGCCAGTAGACCAAAGAGGGTCCTGGTCAATCAGCCCCAGCATTTT
TRBV5-5	TRBJ2-7	TRBD1	-	CASSSSGGHYEQYF	TGTGCCAGCAGCTCCTCAGGGGGCCACTACGAGCAGTACTTC
TRBV5-4	TRBJ2-5	-	-	CASSSYQETQYF	TGTGCCAGCAGCTCGTACCAAGAGACCCAGTACTTC
TRBV7-8	TRBJ2-1	-	-	CASSLVSVSYNEQFF	TGTGCCAGCAGCTTAGTGTCAGTCTCCTACAATGAGCAGTTCTTC
TRBV10-3	TRBJ2-5	-	-	CAISAGTSQETQYF	TGTGCCATCAGTGCAGGGACTTCCCAAGAGACCCAGTACTTC
TRBV5-1	TRBJ1-4	-	-	CASSTAQGTNEKLFF	TGCGCCAGCAGCACCGCACAGGGCACTAATGAAAAACTGTTTTTT
TRBV6-1	TRBJ1-1	-	-	CASRRVNTEAFF	TGTGCCAGCCGGAGGGTCAACACTGAAGCTTTCTTT
TRBV6-1	TRBJ2-7	-	-	CASSPVSYEQYF	TGTGCCAGCAGTCCTGTTTCCTACGAGCAGTACTTC
TRBV5-6	TRBJ2-2	TRBD1	-	CASSLDRGSNTGELFF	TGTGCCAGCAGCTTGGACAGGGGGTCGAACACCGGGGAGCTGTTTTTT
TRBV19	TRBJ1-6	TRBD1	-	CASRSSGTGGQNNSPLHF	TGTGCCAGTAGATCCTCCGGGACAGGGGGCCAGAATAATTCACCCCTCCACTTT
TRBV5-1	TRBJ1-6	TRBD1	-	CASKMGQGYSPLHF	TGCGCCAGCAAGATGGGACAGGGGTATTCACCCCTCCACTTT
TRBV28	TRBJ2-7	-	-	CASSLMASASYEQYF	TGTGCCAGCAGTTTAATGGCTAGCGCCTCGTACGAGCAGTACTTC
TRBV5-1	TRBJ2-1	-	-	CASSLAAGSYNEQFF	TGCGCCAGCAGCTTGGCCGCCGGGTCCTACAATGAGCAGTTCTTC
TRBV7-8	TRBJ2-5	-	-	CASSFRAGAQETQYF	TGTGCCAGCAGCTTTAGGGCGGGGGCCCAAGAGACCCAGTACTTC